The 2 T cell receptor beta chains below were found in one sample sequenced in a study of regulatory T cells in long-lasting Graves disease. iRepertoire HTBI primers and Arm-PCR of CDR3 regions built TCR beta libraries. One entry per CDR3 protein results from TCRdb running MiXCR on the multiplex PCR reads. The data show about half a million distinct CDR3 sequences, around a fifth seen once. Time point reported: persistent/refractory GD, antithyroid drugs over 5 years with positive TRAb. The authors made the TCR library using RNA they extracted from PBMCs. This material consisted of peripheral blood mononuclear cells (PBMCs), taken when the disease was refractory, from a patient treated with antithyroid drugs. The receptors here all came from a female donor with Graves disease.

In its sample, this clonotype was seen a few times. The rearrangement joins TRBV25-1 to TRBJ1-1; D may be TRBD1 (5 bases). The CDR3 has 15 residues. V was cut by 6 bases and J by 2 bases, with 16 bases left in between. The germline V gene has CDR1 MGHDK and CDR2 SYGVNS. In DNA form, the CDR3 reads TGTGCCAGCAGCGGGAGGAGGGGAATTAACACTGAAGCTTTCTTT. Translating it yields CASSGRRGINTEAFF.

This clonotype was counted many times. The rearrangement joins TRBV12-3 or TRBV12-4 to TRBJ1-5, with D perhaps TRBD1 (6 bases). This CDR3 is 16 amino acids long. V was clipped by 5 bases and J by 0 bases, with 14 bases between them. CDR3 protein: CASSAGTPDSNQPQHF. The CDR3 nucleotides are TGTGCCAGCAGTGCCGGGACACCGGATAGCAATCAGCCCCAGCATTTT.